This entry concerns a single T cell receptor (beta chain). How the authors handled the data: Estimation of nucleated cell counts was performed using reference gene primer amplification. Produced via immunoSEQ multiplex PCR; TCRdb's table is partial and in-frame only. V, J and clone size derive from that table, while D and trimming were established from the DNA sequence. This table has around 170,000 clones, 84% appearing once. This sample was taken from a study of blood T cell repertoires in COVID-19. The CDR3 is 17 amino acids. Germline CDR1 reads SGHDN; CDR2 reads FVKESK. V was pared by 0 bases and J by 1 base, with 7 bases of the junction left unmatched.

This sequence joins TRBV14 and TRBJ2-3; TRBD2 matches 7 bases. This TCR derives from a man younger than 35 with active or convalescent COVID-19. Sequencing used peripheral blood. CDR3 amino acids: CASSQDEAGAGTDTQYF. As DNA, the CDR3 is TGTGCCAGCAGCCAAGATGAGGCGGGAGCGGGCACAGATACGCAGTATTTT.